A selection of T cell receptor beta chains follows, all from one sample in a study of cytomegalovirus exposure and HLA in healthy donors. Sequenced by immunoSEQ multiplex PCR; TCRdb stores in-frame clones only, minus some. This sample has approximately 180,000 clones; approximately 84% occur once, and the top ten carry around 5%. The sample was PBMCs. The receptors were sampled from a man between 18 and 35 years old in good health and CMV-seronegative. Each CDR3 is given without its conserved first and last residue.

j_gene: TRBJ2-2
v_gene: TRBV5-1
CDR3aa: ASSLGAANTGELF

j_gene: TRBJ2-3
v_gene: TRBV19
CDR3aa: ASSTKGDQFTDTQY

j_gene: TRBJ2-2
v_gene: TRBV15
CDR3aa: ATSSDRLAGASGPGELF

j_gene: TRBJ2-2
v_gene: TRBV7-6
CDR3aa: ASSLLAGASTGELF

j_gene: TRBJ2-5
v_gene: TRBV18
CDR3aa: ASSPSARLQETQY

j_gene: TRBJ2-5
v_gene: TRBV4-1
CDR3aa: ASSLSGGSGEQY

j_gene: TRBJ2-1
v_gene: TRBV7-9
CDR3aa: ASSPKLIGSEQF

j_gene: TRBJ1-6
v_gene: TRBV15
CDR3aa: ATRGIRGALH

j_gene: TRBJ2-7
v_gene: TRBV5-4
CDR3aa: ASSLGGPGYEQY

j_gene: TRBJ2-5
v_gene: TRBV7-9
CDR3aa: ASSETRAPGLETQY

j_gene: TRBJ1-4
v_gene: TRBV15
CDR3aa: ATSRSQVRVREKLF

j_gene: TRBJ1-1
v_gene: TRBV19
CDR3aa: ASRGTVNTEAF

j_gene: TRBJ2-1
v_gene: TRBV6-5
CDR3aa: ASSPGGGSYNEQF

j_gene: TRBJ1-2
v_gene: TRBV28
CDR3aa: ASSPVGSYGYT

j_gene: TRBJ2-7
v_gene: TRBV5-6
CDR3aa: ASSLFLADTYEQY

j_gene: TRBJ2-5
v_gene: TRBV11-3
CDR3aa: ASSLGLRGETQY

j_gene: TRBJ1-5
v_gene: TRBV12-5
CDR3aa: ASGLERGGYSNQPQH

j_gene: TRBJ2-1
v_gene: TRBV9
CDR3aa: ASSPRGGTGQYNEQF

j_gene: TRBJ2-3
v_gene: TRBV27
CDR3aa: ASSLSAEDTQY

j_gene: TRBJ1-1
v_gene: TRBV7-9
CDR3aa: ASSHTLRNTEAF

j_gene: TRBJ1-3
v_gene: TRBV28
CDR3aa: ASSLSGRDRTPH

j_gene: TRBJ2-7
v_gene: TRBV9
CDR3aa: ASSVGGSGAYEQY

j_gene: TRBJ1-6
v_gene: TRBV11-2
CDR3aa: ASSLRQGGSPLH

j_gene: TRBJ2-7
v_gene: TRBV7-6
CDR3aa: ASSPGQGGYEQY

j_gene: TRBJ2-1
v_gene: TRBV9
CDR3aa: ASSAGTSGEVEQF

j_gene: TRBJ1-1
v_gene: TRBV6-4
CDR3aa: ASSHLRNTEAF

j_gene: TRBJ2-5
v_gene: TRBV11-3
CDR3aa: ASSSTPGAETQY

j_gene: TRBJ1-4
v_gene: TRBV5-6
CDR3aa: ASSLPGTVPNEKLF

j_gene: TRBJ2-7
v_gene: TRBV6-5
CDR3aa: ASSQGPFYEQY

j_gene: TRBJ1-5
v_gene: TRBV28
CDR3aa: ASSLGGDNQPQH

j_gene: TRBJ1-5
v_gene: TRBV15
CDR3aa: ATSRPDQPQH

j_gene: TRBJ2-7
v_gene: TRBV6-5
CDR3aa: ASSYSLAYEQY

j_gene: TRBJ2-5
v_gene: TRBV7-8
CDR3aa: ASSLGALMATQETQY

j_gene: TRBJ1-4
v_gene: TRBV10-3
CDR3aa: AISARDRGEEKLF

j_gene: TRBJ1-2
v_gene: TRBV28
CDR3aa: ASSSSPRQAKTYGYT

j_gene: TRBJ2-5
v_gene: TRBV7-2
CDR3aa: ASSLARTDFETQY

j_gene: TRBJ2-7
v_gene: TRBV2
CDR3aa: ASRDRGDPYEQY

j_gene: TRBJ2-7
v_gene: TRBV6-6
CDR3aa: ASSARQGEQY

j_gene: TRBJ1-5
v_gene: TRBV7-9
CDR3aa: SSSRGGVQPQH

j_gene: TRBJ2-7
v_gene: TRBV27
CDR3aa: ASKQGPSEQY

j_gene: TRBJ2-3
v_gene: TRBV25-1
CDR3aa: ASSTNQVITDTQY

j_gene: TRBJ1-2
v_gene: TRBV27
CDR3aa: ASRRPGQGYGYT